One T cell receptor beta chain is described in this entry. Its antigen is not known. Germline V gene lookup returns CDR1 MNHEY and CDR2 SMNVEV (reference sequence). The ends were cut back, 6 bases at V and 5 bases at J, with 10 bases in the middle. CDR3 length: 12 amino acids. This sample is part of a study of cytomegalovirus exposure and HLA in healthy donors. This PCR relied on a set of 60 Vbeta primers and 13 Jbeta primers. Measured with immunoSEQ multiplex PCR; TCRdb has only the in-frame clones, and not every one. The table records about 100,000 clones, about 79% of them present only once. Findings and limits, study-wide: In vitro assays verified that three CMV-associated chains recognized CMV antigens specifically. The study listed roughly 150 cytomegalovirus-associated TCR beta chains.

The rearrangement links TRBV27 to TRBJ1-1, with a tentative D call TRBD1 (5 bases). The specimen was PBMCs. This TCR came from a woman under 30 in good health and CMV-seronegative. CDR3 loop: CASREGVTEAFF. The DNA of the CDR3 is TGTGCCAGCAGAGAAGGGGTGACTGAAGCTTTCTTT.